This T cell receptor beta chain is drawn from a study of blood T cell repertoires in COVID-19. The CDR3 covers 13 residues. Looked up from germline, CDR1 is MNHEY and CDR2 is SVGAGI. The J segment lost 5 bases and the V segment lost 7 bases, leaving 7 bases of the junction unmatched. Clones were sequenced by immunoSEQ multiplex PCR, and TCRdb holds only the in-frame ones, with some missing. Of tens of thousands of clones in the sample, roughly 87% were seen once. Material for sequencing was peripheral blood. The sequence came from an elderly man in a cohort sampled during active COVID-19. The chain joins TRBV6-5 to TRBJ2-7, with 8 bases that match TRBD1. The CDR3: CASNPDRDHEQYF. CDR3 nucleotides: TGTGCCAGCAATCCGGACAGGGATCACGAGCAGTACTTC.